The source of this T cell receptor beta chain is a study of beta chain features in type 1 diabetes. Study outcomes and limitations: In type 1 diabetes patients, VDJ junctions had fewer insertions; deletions at these junctions were more frequent. Moderate but significant shortening of TCRB CDR3s was recorded in all four CD4+ subsets from Type 1 diabetes patients.

Expressed TCRB transcripts were sequenced after all isolated RNA was converted to cDNA. Read counts averaged roughly 3.7 million for samples of naive, central memory and regulatory T cells. Sequencing was performed with immunoSEQ multiplex PCR; in TCRdb, only in-frame clones are kept and a portion is missing. The sample includes around 500,000 clones, approximately 28% of them seen just once. There was one heparinised blood draw per donor, averaging approximately 120 mL. Of note for this clone: Its antigen remains unidentified.

The sequence came from a man aged 18 to 30 in good health. Sequenced material: naive CD4+ T cells from blood.

In nucleotides, the CDR3 is TGTGCCAGCAGCACCTTAGGCCTAACCCAAAACATTCAGTACTTC. It yields the protein CASSTLGLTQNIQYF. The gene calls are TRBV9 and TRBJ2-4; D is unclear. Germline V gene lookup returns CDR1 SGDLS and CDR2 YYNGEE. This CDR3 spans 15 amino acids. Between the trimmed V and J ends, which lost 4 bases and 5 bases, there was a span of 16 bases.